The TCR beta chain described here comes from a study of T cell clones after liver transplantation. Study-wide context: Immunosuppression withdrawal was tried within 2 years after liver transplantation in this trial. TCRbeta sequencing after a pre-transplant mixed lymphocyte reaction identified graft-donor-reactive clones, later tracked in post-transplant blood. Three of eight recipients were HCV-positive; others had non-autoimmune, non-viral indications. Until 12-24 months post-transplant, subjects got standard immunosuppression and no induction.

TCRdb's copy holds only in-frame clones and misses some; the assay was immunoSEQ multiplex PCR. The sample has over 45,000 clones, 70% to 75% seen once. A few counts support this clone. Looked up from germline, CDR1 is SEHNR and CDR2 is FQNEAQ (reference sequence). V lost 5 bases and J 3 bases, leaving 24 bases between the germline ends. This CDR3 spans 18 amino acids. Sequencing used CD4+ T cells from blood, obtained about 56 months after liver transplant. This receptor was obtained from a human patient who received a liver transplant. Some of the T cells might come from the graft donor. The chain has TRBV7-9 and TRBJ2-3, with D possibly TRBD1 on 6 matching bases. The CDR3 reads CASSHFGPRGRRTDTQYF. For the CDR3, the DNA is TGTGCCAGCAGCCATTTCGGACCCAGGGGTCGAAGAACAGATACGCAGTATTTT.